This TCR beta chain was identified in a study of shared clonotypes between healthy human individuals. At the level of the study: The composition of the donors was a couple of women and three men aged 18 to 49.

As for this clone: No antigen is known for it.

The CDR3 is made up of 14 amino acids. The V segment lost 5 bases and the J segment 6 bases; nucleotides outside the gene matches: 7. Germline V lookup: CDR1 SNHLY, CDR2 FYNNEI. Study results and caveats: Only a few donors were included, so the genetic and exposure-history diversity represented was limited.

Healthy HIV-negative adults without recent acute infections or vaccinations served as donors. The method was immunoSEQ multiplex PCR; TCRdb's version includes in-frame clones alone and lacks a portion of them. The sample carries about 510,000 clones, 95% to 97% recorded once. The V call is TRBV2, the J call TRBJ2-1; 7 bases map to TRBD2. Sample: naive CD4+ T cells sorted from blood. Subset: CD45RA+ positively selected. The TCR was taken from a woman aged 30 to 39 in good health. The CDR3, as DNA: TGTGCCAGCAGTTATCGCGGGAGTCTCAATGAGCAGTTCTTC. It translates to CASSYRGSLNEQFF.